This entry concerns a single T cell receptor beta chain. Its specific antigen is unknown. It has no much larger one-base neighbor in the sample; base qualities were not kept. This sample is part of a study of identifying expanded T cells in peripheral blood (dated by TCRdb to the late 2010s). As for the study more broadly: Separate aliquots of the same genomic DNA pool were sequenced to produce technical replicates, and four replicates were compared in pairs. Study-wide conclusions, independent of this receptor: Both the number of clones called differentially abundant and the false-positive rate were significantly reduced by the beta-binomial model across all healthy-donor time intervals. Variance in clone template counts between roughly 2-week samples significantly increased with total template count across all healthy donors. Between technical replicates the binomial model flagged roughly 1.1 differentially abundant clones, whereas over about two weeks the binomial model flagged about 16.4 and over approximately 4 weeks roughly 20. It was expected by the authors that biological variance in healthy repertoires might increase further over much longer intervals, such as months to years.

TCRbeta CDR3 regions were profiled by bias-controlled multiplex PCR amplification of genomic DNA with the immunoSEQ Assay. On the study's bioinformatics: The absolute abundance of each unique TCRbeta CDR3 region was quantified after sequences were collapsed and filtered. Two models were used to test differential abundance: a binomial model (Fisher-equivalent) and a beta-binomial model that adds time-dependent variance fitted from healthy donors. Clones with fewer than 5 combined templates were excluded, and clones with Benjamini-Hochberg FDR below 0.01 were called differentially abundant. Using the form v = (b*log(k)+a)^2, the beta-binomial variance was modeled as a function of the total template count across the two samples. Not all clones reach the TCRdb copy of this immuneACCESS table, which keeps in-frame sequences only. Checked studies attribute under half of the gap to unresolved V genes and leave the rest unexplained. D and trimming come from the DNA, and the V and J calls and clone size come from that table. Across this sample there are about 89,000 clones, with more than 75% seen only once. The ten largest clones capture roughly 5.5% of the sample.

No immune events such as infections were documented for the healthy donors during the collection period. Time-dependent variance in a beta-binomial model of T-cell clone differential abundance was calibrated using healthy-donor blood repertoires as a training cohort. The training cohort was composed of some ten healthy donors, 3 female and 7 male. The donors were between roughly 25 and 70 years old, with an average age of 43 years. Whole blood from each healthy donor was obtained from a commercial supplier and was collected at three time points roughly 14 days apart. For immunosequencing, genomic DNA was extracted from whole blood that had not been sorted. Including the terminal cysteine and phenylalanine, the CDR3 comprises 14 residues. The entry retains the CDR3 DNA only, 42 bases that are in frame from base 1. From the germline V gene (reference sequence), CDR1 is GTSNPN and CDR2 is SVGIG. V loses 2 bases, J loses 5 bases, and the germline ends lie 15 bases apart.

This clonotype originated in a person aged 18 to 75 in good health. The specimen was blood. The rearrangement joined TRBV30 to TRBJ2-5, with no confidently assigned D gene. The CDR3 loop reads CAWSYGSLGETQYF. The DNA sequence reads TGTGCCTGGAGTTATGGAAGCCTGGGTGAGACCCAGTACTTC.